This TCR beta chain derives from a study of control samples from healthy donors and cancer patients. The count of this clone is one. Profiled with immunoSEQ multiplex PCR; TCRdb holds only in-frame clones, not every one. The repertoire holds approximately 100,000 clones, with approximately 84% as singletons. The sequenced sample consisted of PBMCs. The sequence was obtained from a man aged 65 to 85 with lung cancer.

The CDR3 DNA follows: TGTGCCAGCAGCTTGGATCCTAACGCCTCCTACAATGAGCAGTTCTTC. This codes for CASSLDPNASYNEQFF. V is TRBV5-5 and J is TRBJ2-1; no firm D call. The V gene's germline CDR1 is SGHKS and CDR2 YYEKEE (reference sequence). The CDR3 has 16 amino acids. Deletions cut 0 bases from V and 0 bases from J, with 10 bases between.